This TCR beta chain was captured by sequencing in a study of human T cells and chemical hapten exposure. This clonotype was counted between two and nine times. This CDR3 is built from 15 residues. The germline V gene encodes CDR1 LNHNV and CDR2 YYDKDF (reference sequence). The J segment lost 3 bases and the V segment lost 3 bases, leaving 7 bases of the junction unmatched. TCRdb called the RACE reads again in MiXCR, with one record for every CDR3 protein. In the table there are some 400,000 distinct CDR3 sequences, roughly 5.3% of which are singletons. Time point: pre-sensitization, week 0. As for treatment: therapeutic diphenylcyclopropenone sensitization with weekly scalp DPC.

This chain joins TRBV15 and TRBJ1-1, with TRBD1 identical over 7 bases. The source of this sequence is a woman in her forties or fifties with alopecia areata. Some clones in this sample may be carry-over from other donors' samples. The sample here was whole blood, taken in connection with sensitization to the hapten diphenylcyclopropenone (DPC). The CDR3 DNA is TGTGCCACCAGCAGTATGGACAGGCAATACACTGAAGCTTTCTTT. It specifies CATSSMDRQYTEAFF.